This TCR beta chain was observed in a study of identical twins. There are many counts of this clonotype. MiXCR was run by TCRdb on the 5' RACE reads, yielding one entry per CDR3 protein. The data show a few hundred thousand distinct CDR3 sequences, with 9.6% seen just once and roughly 3% held by the top ten. Germline trimming cut 5 bases from V and 9 bases from J; bases unmatched to any gene: 8. Germline assignment: CDR1 SGHRS and CDR2 YFSETQ. The CDR3 spans 14 residues. This same sample was also part of a study on yellow fever vaccine responses in identical twins.

This chain joins TRBV5-1 and TRBJ1-6, with 7 nucleotides matching TRBD1. Sequenced: PBMCs. This clonotype originated in a woman under 30 in good health. The CDR3 loop reads CASSSGQPRSPLHF. The CDR3 DNA follows: TGCGCCAGCAGTTCGGGACAGCCTCGTTCACCCCTCCACTTT. Combining the CDR3 with reference TRBV5-1 and TRBJ1-6 gives the whole variable domain KAGVTQTPRYLIKTRGQQVTLSCSPISGHRSVSWYQQTPGQGLQFLFEYFSETQRNKGNFPGRFSGRQFSNSRSEMNVSTLELGDSALYLCASSSGQPRSPLHFGNGTRLTVT.